This entry features one TCR beta chain sequence. This specimen belongs to a study of blood T cells in healthy people across ages. The CDR3 loop spans 15 amino acids. With 2 bases clipped from V and 6 bases from J, the junction kept 5 bases outside the gene matches. CDR1 and CDR2 (germline): SEHNR, FQNEAQ (reference sequence). Together with a sample-barcoded 5' primer, a J-beta primer mix was included in a second PCR lasting roughly 6 to 12 cycles. From the 5' RACE reads, TCRdb called clonotypes with MiXCR, one entry per CDR3 protein. The top ten clones hold 20% to 25% of a sample with some 700,000 distinct CDR3 sequences, approximately 43% of them seen once.

The sequence was obtained from an older woman in good health. The chain joins TRBV7-9 to TRBJ2-1, with 9 bases aligning to TRBD1. The sample taken for sequencing was blood. For the CDR3, the DNA is TGTGCCAGCAGCTTAAAGGGACAGGGATCCAATGAGCAGTTCTTC. Residues: CASSLKGQGSNEQFF.